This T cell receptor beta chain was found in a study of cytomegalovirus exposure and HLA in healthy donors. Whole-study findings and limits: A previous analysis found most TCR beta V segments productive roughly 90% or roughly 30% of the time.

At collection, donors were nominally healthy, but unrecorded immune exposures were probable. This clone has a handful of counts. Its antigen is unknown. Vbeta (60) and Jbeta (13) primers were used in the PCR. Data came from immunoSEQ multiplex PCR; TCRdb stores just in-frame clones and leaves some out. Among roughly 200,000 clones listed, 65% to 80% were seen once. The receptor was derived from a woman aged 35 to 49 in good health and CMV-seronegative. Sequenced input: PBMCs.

In nucleotides, the CDR3 is TGTGCCAGCAGCCCCGACAGGGGGGGTGGCTACACCTTC. It is translated as CASSPDRGGGYTF. This sequence joins TRBV5-6 and TRBJ1-2; 9 bases align to TRBD1. CDR1 is SGHDT, CDR2 YYEEEE, per germline. This CDR3 has 13 amino acids. V was pared by 4 bases and J by 7 bases, with 5 bases of the junction left unmatched.